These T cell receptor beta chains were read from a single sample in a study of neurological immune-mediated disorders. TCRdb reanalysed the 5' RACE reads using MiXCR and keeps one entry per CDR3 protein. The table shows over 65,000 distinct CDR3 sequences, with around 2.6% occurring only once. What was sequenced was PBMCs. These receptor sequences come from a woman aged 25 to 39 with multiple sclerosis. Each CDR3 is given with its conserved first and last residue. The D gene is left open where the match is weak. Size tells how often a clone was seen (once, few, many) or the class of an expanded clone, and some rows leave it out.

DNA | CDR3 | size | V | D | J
TGTGCCAGCAGCTTAGGGGGTTTCGCAGATACGCAGTATTTT | CASSLGGFADTQYF | many | TRBV11-2 | NA | TRBJ2-3
TGTGCCAGCAGTAATAAACCCGAAAATAGCAATCAGCCCCAGCATTTT | CASSNKPENSNQPQHF | many | TRBV12-3/TRBV12-4 | NA | TRBJ1-5
TGTGCCAGCAGCCCCTATCGGGGGACCTACGAGCAGTACTTC | CASSPYRGTYEQYF | many | TRBV3-1 | NA | TRBJ2-7
TGTGCCAGCAGCTTAGCGTTGGCGTCCGGCACTGAAGCTTTCTTT | CASSLALASGTEAFF | NA | TRBV7-2 | NA | TRBJ1-1
TGCGCCAGCAGCCTCCCCGGTAGCGGGAGAAATGACAATGAGCAGTTCTTC | CASSLPGSGRNDNEQFF | many | TRBV5-1 | TRBD2 | TRBJ2-1
TGTGCCAGCAGTGACTCGAATGCGGGGGGAGATACGCAGTATTTT | CASSDSNAGGDTQYF | many | TRBV6-4 | TRBD2 | TRBJ2-3
TGTGCCAGCAGCTTAGCCAGCGGGAGGGCAGTTGGCACAGATACGCAGTATTTT | CASSLASGRAVGTDTQYF | many | TRBV7-8 | TRBD2 | TRBJ2-3
TGCAGTGCTAGCCCTAATGGGAATGAGCAGTTCTTC | CSASPNGNEQFF | many | TRBV20-1 | NA | TRBJ2-1
TGCAGTGCTTTCACCCCAGGGGAACAGCCCCAGCATTTT | CSAFTPGEQPQHF | many | TRBV20-1 | NA | TRBJ1-5
TGTGCCAGCAGCTTTGGCGGGAGGGTAAATTCCCACGAGCAGTACTTC | CASSFGGRVNSHEQYF | NA | TRBV5-4 | TRBD2 | TRBJ2-7
TGTGCCATCTCTCTCGCGGTGTCGAGTTCCTACAATGAGCAGTTCTTC | CAISLAVSSSYNEQFF | many | TRBV10-3 | NA | TRBJ2-1
TGTGCCACTAAGCGGGGGGGGAACCAAGAGACCCAGTACTTC | CATKRGGNQETQYF | many | TRBV15 | TRBD2 | TRBJ2-5
TGTGCCAGCAGCACCGAGGGACAGGGTTCCGACGAGCAGTACTTC | CASSTEGQGSDEQYF | many | TRBV9 | TRBD1 | TRBJ2-7
TGTGCCAGCAGCCAAGGAAACGCGGGGAACACTGAAGCTTTCTTT | CASSQGNAGNTEAFF | many | TRBV3-1 | NA | TRBJ1-1
TGTGCCTGGTGGTCGGGTCTCGCTAGCGGGAGAGCGGGGTTCTTC | CAWWSGLASGRAGFF | NA | TRBV30 | TRBD2 | TRBJ2-1
TGTGCCAGCAGCCAAGATACAGGGGGCGCGGAAGGCTACACCTTC | CASSQDTGGAEGYTF | many | TRBV3-1 | TRBD1 | TRBJ1-2
TGTGCCAGCAGCCGTTCGGGGGACCCCACCTACGAGCAGTACTTC | CASSRSGDPTYEQYF | many | TRBV7-2 | NA | TRBJ2-7
TGTGCCAGCAGCCACCCGACAGGGGACTCCTACAATGAGCAGTTCTTC | CASSHPTGDSYNEQFF | few | TRBV7-8 | TRBD1 | TRBJ2-1
TGCGCCAGCAGCTTGGACGCGTCTGGGGCCAACGTCCTGACTTTC | CASSLDASGANVLTF | many | TRBV5-1 | NA | TRBJ2-6
TGCAGTGCTAGGGAATTTTTAGCGGGAGGGCTTCTGGAGACCCAGTACTTC | CSAREFLAGGLLETQYF | many | TRBV20-1 | TRBD2 | TRBJ2-5
TGTGCCAGCAGAACCCTTCGGGAAGGAGCCTACGAGCAGTACTTC | CASRTLREGAYEQYF | once | TRBV6-5 | NA | TRBJ2-7
TGTGCCAGCAGCTTAATGTCGGGGGAAAGCACAGATACGCAGTATTTT | CASSLMSGESTDTQYF | many | TRBV7-8 | NA | TRBJ2-3
TGTGCCAGCAGCTTGGGAAGCGCCGGTGAAAAACTGTTTTTT | CASSLGSAGEKLFF | many | TRBV5-5 | NA | TRBJ1-4
TGTGCCAGCAGCGCCAGACAGGGGTCTAATTCACCCCTCCACTTT | CASSARQGSNSPLHF | many | TRBV9 | TRBD1 | TRBJ1-6
TGTGCCAGCAGCTTATATCAAAATCAGGAGGAGACCCAGTACTTC | CASSLYQNQEETQYF | many | TRBV7-9 | NA | TRBJ2-5
TGTGCCAGCAGCCGGACAGGGGGCGGGCGTCAGGATGAGCAGTTCTTC | CASSRTGGGRQDEQFF | many | TRBV7-9 | TRBD1 | TRBJ2-1
TGTGCCAGCAGCTCCCCGGGACTAGCGGGAGGGACCAATGAGCAGTTCTTC | CASSSPGLAGGTNEQFF | many | TRBV7-2 | TRBD2 | TRBJ2-1
TGTGCCAGCAGTTTGACAGGGGGCGCTGGGGCCAACGTCCTGACTTTC | CASSLTGGAGANVLTF | many | TRBV12-3/TRBV12-4 | TRBD1 | TRBJ2-6
TGCAGCGTTGAAGATTCCCCGAGAGGGGGACACCCCTACGAGCAGTACTTC | CSVEDSPRGGHPYEQYF | many | TRBV29-1 | NA | TRBJ2-7
TGTGCCAGCAGGTTGGGACTAGCGGGAGTAGGCGAGCAGTACTTC | CASRLGLAGVGEQYF | many | TRBV3-1 | TRBD2 | TRBJ2-7
TGCAGTGCTAGAGATTCAACTAGCGGTGACCAAGAGACCCAGTACTTC | CSARDSTSGDQETQYF | many | TRBV20-1 | TRBD2 | TRBJ2-5
TGTGCCAGCAGCTTAGCGGGGCGGGCCGGGGAGCTGTTTTTT | CASSLAGRAGELFF | many | TRBV7-2 | NA | TRBJ2-2
TGTGCCACATCGAAATTCGGGAGTTTAGGTGCGAATGAGCAGTTCTTC | CATSKFGSLGANEQFF | many | TRBV24-1 | NA | TRBJ2-1
TGCGCCAGCAGCGACAGGGGCCCCGGGGAGCTGTTTTTT | CASSDRGPGELFF | many | TRBV5-1 | TRBD1 | TRBJ2-2
TGTGCCAGCAGCCCTTCCGCGGGCCATAATGAAAAACTGTTTTTT | CASSPSAGHNEKLFF | many | TRBV7-2 | NA | TRBJ1-4
TGTGCCAGCAGTGAGCGCTCCGACAGCTATGGCTACACCTTC | CASSERSDSYGYTF | many | TRBV12-3/TRBV12-4 | NA | TRBJ1-2
TGTGCCAGCAGCTCGGACAGGAATAATGAAAAACTGTTTTTT | CASSSDRNNEKLFF | many | TRBV5-5 | TRBD1 | TRBJ1-4
TGCAGTGCTAGATCCCCAGATGGAAACCAAGAGACCCAGTACTTC | CSARSPDGNQETQYF | many | TRBV20-1 | NA | TRBJ2-5
TGCAGTGCTAGAGGGGGGATTTCGGATTCACCCCTCCACTTT | CSARGGISDSPLHF | many | TRBV20-1 | NA | TRBJ1-6
TGCAGTGCCCTTGGACCAGCGGGAAGAGGTACCGGGGAGCTGTTTTTT | CSALGPAGRGTGELFF | many | TRBV20-1 | TRBD2 | TRBJ2-2
TGTGCCAGCAGCTTAGGAAGGGCGCCGGAAGAGCAGTACTTC | CASSLGRAPEEQYF | many | TRBV7-6 | NA | TRBJ2-7
TGTGCCAGCAGTCTGGGACCAGCGGGAGGGCCTCTCCAAGAGACCCAGTACTTC | CASSLGPAGGPLQETQYF | many | TRBV28 | TRBD2 | TRBJ2-5